The 18 T cell receptor beta chains reported below all come from one sample, sequenced in a study of T cell repertoires in cytomegalovirus infection. TCRdb re-called the reads through MiXCR, storing one row per CDR3 protein. The sample has about 360,000 distinct CDR3 sequences, 15% to 20% seen once; the top ten hold approximately 10%. Sequencing input: PBMCs. The receptors were gathered from a human donor in good health (CMV status not recorded). Some clones in this sample may be carry-over from other donors' samples.

This clonotype was counted only a few times. The chain combines TRBV11-3 with TRBJ2-1; D is uncertain. The CDR3 loop spans 14 amino acids. CDR1 and CDR2 from the germline V gene are SGHNT and YENEEA. Trimming left V 5 bases short and J 2 bases short, with 10 bases between. The CDR3 sequence: CASSATGTYNEQFF. The CDR3 DNA sequence: TGTGCCAGCAGCGCCACGGGTACCTACAATGAGCAGTTCTTC.

The chain employs TRBV15 and TRBJ2-1, with 7 bases identical to TRBD2. This CDR3 comprises 18 residues. Trimming at V came to 0 bases and at J to 7 bases, leaving 15 bases not matched to a gene. CDR1 LNHNV and CDR2 YYDKDF come from the germline V gene (reference sequence). The CDR3 reads CATSRDRGAAGESNEQFF. The DNA for the CDR3 is TGTGCCACCAGCAGAGATCGTGGAGCGGCGGGAGAGTCAAATGAGCAGTTCTTC.

About this clonotype itself: A much larger clonotype is one base distant, so this may be a read error. The V gene is TRBV11-1, the J gene TRBJ1-1; no firm D call. The V gene lost 6 bases and the J gene lost 3 bases, with 17 bases spanning the gap. Germline CDR1 reads SGHAT; CDR2 reads FQDESV (reference sequence). This CDR3 contains 15 residues. For the CDR3, the DNA is TGTGCCAGCAGGAATTGGAAGGAAGAGTACACTGAAGCTTTCTTT. Amino acids: CASRNWKEEYTEAFF. The entire variable domain, with the rest obtained from reference TRBV11-1 and TRBJ1-1, is as follows: EAEVAQSPRYKITEKSQAVAFWCDPISGHATLYWYRQILGQGPELLVQFQDESVVDDSQLPKDRFSAERLKGVDSTLKIQPAELGDSAMYLCASRNWKEEYTEAFFGQGTRLTVV.

J is TRBJ2-7 and V is TRBV20-1; 10 bases are a match to TRBD2. Per germline, CDR1 DFQATT and CDR2 SNEGSKA (reference sequence). V was clipped by 5 bases and J by 6 bases; unmatched bases: 7. The CDR3 extends over 13 amino acids. Written as DNA, the CDR3 is TGCAGTGCTTCTGGACTAGCGGCCGCCGAGCAGTACTTC. It translates to CSASGLAAAEQYF.

J is TRBJ2-5 and V is TRBV24-1; D not certain. CDR3 length: 13 amino acids. V was clipped by 5 bases and J by 5 bases, with 11 bases between them. Germline V CDR1 and CDR2: KGHDR, SFDVKD. CDR3 sequence: CATSARFGETQYF. The CDR3 DNA is TGTGCCACCAGTGCCAGGTTCGGCGAGACCCAGTACTTC.

This clonotype has only a few counts. The chain recombines TRBV6-6 with TRBJ1-3; D perhaps matches TRBD1 (6 bases). Germline lookup yields CDR1 MNHNY and CDR2 SVGAGI (reference sequence). V dropped 6 bases and J dropped 1 base, with 16 bases sitting between them. This CDR3 comprises 16 residues. The CDR3 sequence is CASRARGGPSGNTIYF. Written as DNA, the CDR3 is TGTGCCAGCAGAGCCCGGGGGGGCCCATCTGGAAACACCATATATTTT.

This clonotype was counted at least ten times. The V and J genes are TRBV7-2 and TRBJ2-3; D is undetermined. This CDR3 is built from 13 residues. The V and J ends lost 5 bases and 4 bases respectively, with 10 bases between them. CDR1 is SGHTA and CDR2 is FQGNSA in the germline V gene. The CDR3 DNA sequence: TGTGCCAGCAGCCGTGCCCCTGCAGATACGCAGTATTTT. This encodes CASSRAPADTQYF. Drawing the rest from reference TRBV7-2 and TRBJ2-3, the complete variable domain is GAGVSQSPSNKVTEKGKDVELRCDPISGHTALYWYRQSLGQGLEFLIYFQGNSAPDKSGLPSDRFSAERTGGSVSTLTIQRTQQEDSAVYLCASSRAPADTQYFGPGTRLTVL.

This clonotype was counted only a few times. This chain connects TRBV28 to TRBJ1-2; D is ambiguous. CDR3 length: 16 residues. The V gene's germline CDR1 is MDHEN and CDR2 SYDVKM. Between the trimmed V and J ends, which lost 4 bases and 4 bases, there was a span of 19 bases. CDR3 sequence (DNA): TGTGCCAGCAGTTCAAGGATCGGTATTGTGGGCTATGGCTACACCTTC. Its protein product is CASSSRIGIVGYGYTF.

The chain employs TRBV12-3 or TRBV12-4 and TRBJ1-1, with no clear D. The ends were cut back, 6 bases at V and 8 bases at J, with 10 bases in the middle. This CDR3 contains 11 residues. As DNA, the CDR3 is TGTGCCAGCAGACGGACCAGGGAAGCTTTCTTT. This encodes CASRRTREAFF.

This clonotype was counted many times. The chain couples TRBV6-2 or TRBV6-3 to TRBJ2-1, with D possibly TRBD2 on 6 matching bases. This CDR3 contains 11 residues. The V and J ends lost 6 bases and 14 bases respectively, with 14 bases between them. Germline loops: CDR1 MNHEY, CDR2 SVGEGT. For the CDR3, the DNA is TGTGCCAGCAGCCCAGGGACTGTGGAGTTCTTC. Amino acids: CASSPGTVEFF.

In this sample, this clonotype turned up many times. The chain has TRBV7-2 and TRBJ2-5; D might be TRBD1 (6 bases). V dropped 4 bases and J dropped 5 bases, with 8 bases sitting between them. The CDR3 has 12 residues. CDR1 SGHTA and CDR2 FQGNSA come from the germline V gene. CDR3 DNA: TGTGCCAGCAGCTCCCAGGGGGAGACCCAGTACTTC. This gives the protein CASSSQGETQYF.

This clonotype was seen at least ten times. The V gene is TRBV7-2, the J gene TRBJ1-1, with 9 bases matching TRBD1. The CDR3 has 16 amino acids. Germline V lookup: CDR1 SGHTA, CDR2 FQGNSA. Trimming at V came to 1 base and at J to 0 bases, leaving 3 bases not matched to a gene. DNA of the CDR3: TGTGCCAGCAGCTTAGAGACAGGGGGAGTGAACACTGAAGCTTTCTTT. Translating gives CASSLETGGVNTEAFF.

The sample holds many counts of this clonotype. This sequence joins TRBV7-2 and TRBJ2-1; weak D call: TRBD1 (5 bases). The CDR3 totals 14 residues. Trimming stripped 3 bases from V and 2 bases from J, with 8 bases between. The germline V gene has CDR1 SGHTA and CDR2 FQGNSA. In DNA form, the CDR3 reads TGTGCCAGCAGCTTGGTAGGGGCCTACAATGAGCAGTTCTTC. It is translated as CASSLVGAYNEQFF.

Within the sample, this clonotype is medium-sized (0.01 to 0.1%). The chain carries TRBV7-8 and TRBJ2-1; D possibly corresponds to TRBD1 (6 bases). There are 15 residues in the CDR3. Trimming removed 0 bases from V and 7 bases from J, with 13 bases in between. CDR1 is SGHVS, CDR2 FQNEAQ, per germline. The CDR3 loop reads CASSLAGSTGNEQFF. Here the CDR3 DNA reads TGTGCCAGCAGCTTAGCCGGTTCCACAGGGAATGAGCAGTTCTTC.

The table lists this clonotype with many counts. This chain joins TRBV7-2 and TRBJ2-5; 8 positions agree with TRBD1. Germline CDR1 SGHTA, CDR2 FQGNSA. The CDR3 is made up of 14 amino acids. The ends lost 6 bases at V and 5 bases at J; junction bases unmatched: 8. CDR3 nucleotide sequence: TGTGCCAGCAGTACTAGGACAGGGTTTGAGACCCAGTACTTC. Translated: CASSTRTGFETQYF.

The rearrangement links TRBV10-3 to TRBJ2-5; 7 bases align to TRBD2. J lost 4 bases, V lost 3 bases, and 11 bases had no gene match. The germline CDR1 and CDR2 sequences are ENHRY and SYGVKD. The CDR3 extends over 16 amino acids. This CDR3 reads CAISEAGLGHRETQYF. CDR3 in DNA: TGTGCCATCAGTGAAGCTGGACTAGGGCATCGAGAGACCCAGTACTTC.

The chain links TRBV2 to TRBJ2-2; 7 bases match TRBD2. V dropped 6 bases and J dropped 3; count of bases not matched to a gene: 7. The length of the CDR3 is 15 residues. CDR1 SNHLY and CDR2 FYNNEI come from the germline V gene. CDR3 protein: CASSNSRGDTGELFF. CDR3 DNA: TGTGCCAGCAGCAATAGCCGGGGGGACACCGGGGAGCTGTTTTTT.

At least ten counts were recorded for this clonotype. The J gene is TRBJ1-1, the V gene TRBV4-1; weak D call: TRBD1 (5 bases). V was cut by 2 bases and J by 0 bases, with 7 bases left in between. The CDR3 covers 14 residues. Germline V gene data show CDR1 as MGHRA and CDR2 as YSYEKL. The CDR3 is CASSQLQVNTEAFF. The CDR3 DNA follows: TGCGCCAGCAGCCAACTACAGGTGAACACTGAAGCTTTCTTT.